The source of this TCR beta chain is a study of PD-1 blockade in mismatch repair-deficient tumors. Assay: immunoSEQ multiplex PCR; the TCRdb copy retains only in-frame clones and omits some. This table has about 100,000 clones, under 90% appearing once. CDR3 length equals 15 residues. Germline CDR1 and CDR2: SGHAT and FQNNGV. V was trimmed by 7 bases and J by 0 bases, leaving 13 bases between them. This chain joins TRBV11-2 and TRBJ2-4, with D possibly being TRBD2 (7 bases). This sequence originates from an adult with mismatch repair-deficient cancer. Sequenced material: peripheral blood, taken approximately 8 months after starting pembrolizumab. The CDR3 DNA reads as TGTGCCAGCACCCCGGGGGGCATAGCCAAAAACATTCAGTACTTC. Amino acids: CASTPGGIAKNIQYF.